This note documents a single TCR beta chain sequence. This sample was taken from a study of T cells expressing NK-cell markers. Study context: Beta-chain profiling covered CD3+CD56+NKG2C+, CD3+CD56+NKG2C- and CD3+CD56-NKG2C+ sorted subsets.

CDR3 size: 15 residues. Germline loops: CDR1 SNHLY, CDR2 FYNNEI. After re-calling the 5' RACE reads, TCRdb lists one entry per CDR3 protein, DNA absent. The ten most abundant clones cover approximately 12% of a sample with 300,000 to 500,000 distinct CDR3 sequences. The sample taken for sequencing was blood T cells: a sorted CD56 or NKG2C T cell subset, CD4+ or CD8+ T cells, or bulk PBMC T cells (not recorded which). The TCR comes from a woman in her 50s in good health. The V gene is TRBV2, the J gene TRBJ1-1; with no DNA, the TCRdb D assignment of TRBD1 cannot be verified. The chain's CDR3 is CASRDRGWLNTEAFF. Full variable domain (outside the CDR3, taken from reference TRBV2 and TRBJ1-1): EPEVTQTPSHQVTQMGQEVILRCVPISNHLYFYWYRQILGQKVEFLVSFYNNEISEKSEIFDDQFSVERPDGSNFTLKIRSTKLEDSAMYFCASRDRGWLNTEAFFGQGTRLTVV.